These 16 T cell receptor beta chains share one sample of origin, sequenced in a study of chemoradiotherapy in HPV16-positive cancers. Using immunoSEQ multiplex PCR, the repertoire was profiled, and TCRdb retains in-frame clones only, with some absent. This table has 3,000 to 4,000 clones, roughly 84% appearing once. Sequences were derived from tumor tissue, sampled from a patient who underwent chemoradiotherapy. These receptors came from a human donor with HPV-associated anogenital cancer.

V is TRBV4-1 and J is TRBJ2-1, with 9 bases fitting TRBD2. V gave up 3 bases and J gave up 8 bases; unmatched junction bases: 8. Germline-derived CDR1 and CDR2 are MGHRA and YSYEKL. The CDR3 contains 15 residues. DNA of the CDR3: TGCGCCAGCAGCCATCACGGGACTAGCAGGGATGAGCAGTTCTTC. Protein product: CASSHHGTSRDEQFF.

This chain links TRBV11-1 with TRBJ2-1, with 14 bases matching TRBD2. Germline CDR1 reads SGHAT; CDR2 reads FQDESV (reference sequence). V was clipped by 4 bases and J by 6 bases; unmatched bases: 14. The CDR3 length is 19 residues. CDR3 DNA sequence: TGTGCCAGCAGCTCGGGACTAGCGGGGGCCCCACGCCGGTCCAATGAGCAGTTCTTC. It specifies CASSSGLAGAPRRSNEQFF. The complete variable domain, with remaining parts taken from reference TRBV11-1 and TRBJ2-1, reads EAEVAQSPRYKITEKSQAVAFWCDPISGHATLYWYRQILGQGPELLVQFQDESVVDDSQLPKDRFSAERLKGVDSTLKIQPAELGDSAMYLCASSSGLAGAPRRSNEQFFGPGTRLTVL.

This chain links TRBV7-3 with TRBJ2-6, with unresolved D. CDR1 and CDR2 (germline): SGHTA, FQGTGA. The CDR3 covers 14 residues. V lost 9 bases and J lost 0, with 9 bases in between. The CDR3 reads CASGPDSGANVLTF. CDR3 sequence (DNA): TGTGCCAGTGGACCGGACTCTGGGGCCAACGTCCTGACTTTC.

The chain is built from TRBV7-3 and TRBJ2-5; 7 bases match TRBD2. The germline gives CDR1 SGHTA, CDR2 FQGTGA. CDR3 length: 15 amino acids. J was trimmed by 2 bases and V by 1 base; bases with no gene match: 4. CDR3 in amino acids: CASSLSGGVQETQYF. The CDR3 nucleotides are TGTGCCAGCAGCTTAAGTGGGGGGGTTCAAGAGACCCAGTACTTC.

The chain uses TRBV11-3 and TRBJ2-1, with D possibly being TRBD1 or TRBD2 (5 bases each). Between the trimmed V and J ends, which lost 5 bases and 6 bases, there was a span of 8 bases. Germline CDR1 reads SGHNT; CDR2 reads YENEEA. This CDR3 region has 12 residues. The CDR3: CASSTGTNEQFF. The CDR3 region has the DNA TGTGCCAGCAGCACCGGGACCAATGAGCAGTTCTTC. Based on the CDR3 plus reference TRBV11-3 and TRBJ2-1, the full variable domain is EAGVVQSPRYKIIEKKQPVAFWCNPISGHNTLYWYLQNLGQGPELLIRYENEEAVDDSQLPKDRFSAERLKGVDSTLKIQPAELGDSAVYLCASSTGTNEQFFGPGTRLTVL.

The chain is built from TRBV2 and TRBJ2-6, with D possibly TRBD1 on 6 matching bases. The length of the CDR3 is 18 residues. V was trimmed by 11 bases and J by 3 bases, leaving 26 bases between them. Germline CDR1 SNHLY, CDR2 FYNNEI. In DNA form, the CDR3 reads TGTGCCCATACTATCCTGGGCAGGGGAAGTTTTGGGGCCAACGTCCTGACTTTC. It codes for CAHTILGRGSFGANVLTF.

The CDR3 loop is CASSLGAGGREEQYF. DNA of the CDR3: TGCGCCAGCAGCTTGGGGGCGGGAGGACGGGAAGAGCAGTACTTC. The chain couples TRBV5-1 to TRBJ2-7; TRBD2 matches 8 bases. V dropped 0 bases and J dropped 7; count of bases not matched to a gene: 9. The germline V gene encodes CDR1 SGHRS and CDR2 YFSETQ. The CDR3 extends over 15 amino acids.

V and J are TRBV27 and TRBJ2-1; tentatively, D is TRBD2 (6 bases). CDR3 length equals 14 residues. Trimming took off 3 bases at V and 5 bases at J, with 11 bases between the two ends. From germline, CDR1 is MNHEY and CDR2 SMNVEV (reference sequence). Here the CDR3 reads CASSLWGGHNEQFF. Here the CDR3 DNA reads TGTGCCAGCAGTTTGTGGGGAGGCCACAATGAGCAGTTCTTC.

This chain uses TRBV27 with TRBJ1-4; D perhaps matches TRBD1 (6 bases). CDR1 is MNHEY and CDR2 is SMNVEV in the germline V gene (reference sequence). V gave up 8 bases and J gave up 7 bases, with 17 bases separating them. CDR3 length equals 14 residues. CDR3 sequence: CASGERGRGEKLFF. CDR3 coding DNA: TGTGCCAGCGGAGAGAGGGGGAGGGGTGAAAAACTGTTTTTT.

The chain has TRBV2 and TRBJ1-5, with D maybe TRBD1 (5 bases). Germline V gives CDR1 SNHLY, CDR2 FYNNEI. This CDR3 spans 15 amino acids. V dropped 7 bases and J dropped 3 bases, with 16 bases sitting between them. This chain's CDR3 is CASKRQTEFNQPQHF. The CDR3 DNA is TGTGCCAGCAAGAGACAGACAGAGTTCAATCAGCCCCAGCATTTT.

The rearrangement uses TRBV5-1 and TRBJ2-3, with D possibly TRBD1 on 5 matching bases. V shed 5 bases and J shed 2 bases, with 9 bases lying between them. The germline CDR1 and CDR2 sequences are SGHRS and YFSETQ. The CDR3 consists of 13 residues. The CDR3 here is CASRPDTTDTQYF. DNA for the CDR3: TGCGCCAGCAGACCGGACACCACAGATACGCAGTATTTT.

The chain links TRBV9 to TRBJ2-2; D call uncertain. The V end was cut by 3 bases, the J end by 4 bases, with 10 bases between. This CDR3 has 14 amino acids. Germline CDR1 is SGDLS and CDR2 is YYNGEE. CDR3 amino acids: CASSGLLPTGELFF. The CDR3, as DNA: TGTGCCAGCAGCGGACTGCTGCCCACCGGGGAGCTGTTTTTT.

V is TRBV5-4 and J is TRBJ2-3; D may be TRBD2 (5 bases). The germline gives CDR1 SGHNT, CDR2 YYREEE (reference sequence). Deletions cut 3 bases from V and 3 bases from J, with 8 bases between. The CDR3 consists of 13 residues. CDR3 DNA: TGTGCCAGCAGCTCGGGAACGACAGATACGCAGTATTTT. As protein: CASSSGTTDTQYF.

The chain couples TRBV21-1 to TRBJ1-1. TRBV21-1 is described as a pseudogene. The CDR3 runs to 9 residues. CDR3 sequence reads: CARRMGAFF. The CDR3 DNA reads as TGTGCCAGAAGGATGGGAGCTTTCTTT.

V and J are TRBV5-5 and TRBJ1-2; TRBD1 matches 7 bases. The trim removed 2 bases at V and 3 bases at J, leaving 4 bases unmatched. This CDR3 spans 14 amino acids. Per germline, CDR1 SGHKS and CDR2 YYEKEE (reference sequence). CDR3 sequence: CASSFQGVDYGYTF. DNA of the CDR3: TGTGCCAGCAGCTTTCAGGGGGTCGACTATGGCTACACCTTC.

The CDR3 protein is CAISSDGYNYGYTF. CDR3 DNA: TGTGCCATCAGCTCGGACGGCTATAACTATGGCTACACCTTC. This chain uses TRBV10-3 with TRBJ1-2; D not certain. Trimming left V 6 bases short and J 1 base short, with 12 bases between. This CDR3 region has 14 residues. Per the germline V gene, CDR1 is ENHRY and CDR2 is SYGVKD.